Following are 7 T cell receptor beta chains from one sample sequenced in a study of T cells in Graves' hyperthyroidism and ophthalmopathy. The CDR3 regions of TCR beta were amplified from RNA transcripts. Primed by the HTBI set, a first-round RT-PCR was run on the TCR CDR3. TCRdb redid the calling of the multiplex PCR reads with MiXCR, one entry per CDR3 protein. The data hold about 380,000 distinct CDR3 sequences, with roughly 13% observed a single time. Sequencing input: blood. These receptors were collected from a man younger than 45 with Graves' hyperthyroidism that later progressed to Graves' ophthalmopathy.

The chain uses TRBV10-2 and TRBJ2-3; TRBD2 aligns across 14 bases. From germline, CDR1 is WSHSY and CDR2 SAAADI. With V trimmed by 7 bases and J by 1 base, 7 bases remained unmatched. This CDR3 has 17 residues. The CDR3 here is CASKTPGLAGGTDTQYF. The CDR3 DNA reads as TGCGCCAGCAAAACCCCGGGACTAGCGGGGGGCACAGATACGCAGTATTTT.

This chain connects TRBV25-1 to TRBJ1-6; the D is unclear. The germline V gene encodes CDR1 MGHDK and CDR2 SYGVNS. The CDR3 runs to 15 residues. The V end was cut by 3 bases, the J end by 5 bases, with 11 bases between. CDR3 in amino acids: CASSELAGDNSPLHF. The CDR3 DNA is TGTGCCAGCAGTGAGTTAGCCGGGGATAATTCACCCCTCCACTTT.

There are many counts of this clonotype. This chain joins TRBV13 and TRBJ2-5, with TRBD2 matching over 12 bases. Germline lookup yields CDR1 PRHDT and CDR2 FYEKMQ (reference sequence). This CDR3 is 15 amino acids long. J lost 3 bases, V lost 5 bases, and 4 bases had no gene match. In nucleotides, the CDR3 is TGTGCCAGCAGCCCTAGCGGGGGGGCCGAAGAGACCCAGTACTTC. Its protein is CASSPSGGAEETQYF.

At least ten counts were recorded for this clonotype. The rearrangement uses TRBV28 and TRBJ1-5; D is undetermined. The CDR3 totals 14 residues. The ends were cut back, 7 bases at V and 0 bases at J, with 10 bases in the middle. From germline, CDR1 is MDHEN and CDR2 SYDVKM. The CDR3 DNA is TGTGCCAGCATAAGGAGAGATAGCAATCAGCCCCAGCATTTT. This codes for CASIRRDSNQPQHF.

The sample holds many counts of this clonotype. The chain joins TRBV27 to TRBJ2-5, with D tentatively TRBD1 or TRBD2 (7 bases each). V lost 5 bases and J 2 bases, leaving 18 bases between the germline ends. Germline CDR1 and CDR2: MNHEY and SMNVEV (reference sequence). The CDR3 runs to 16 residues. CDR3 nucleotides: TGTGCCAGCAGTCGACGAGCGGGACAGCCTCAAGAGACCCAGTACTTC. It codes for CASSRRAGQPQETQYF.

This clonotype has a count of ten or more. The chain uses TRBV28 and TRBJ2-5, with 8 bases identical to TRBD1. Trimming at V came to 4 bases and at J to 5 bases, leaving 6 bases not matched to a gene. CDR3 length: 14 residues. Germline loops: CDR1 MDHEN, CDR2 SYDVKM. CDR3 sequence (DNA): TGTGCCAGCAGTTCGGCAGGGGGCGGGGAGACCCAGTACTTC. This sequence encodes CASSSAGGGETQYF.

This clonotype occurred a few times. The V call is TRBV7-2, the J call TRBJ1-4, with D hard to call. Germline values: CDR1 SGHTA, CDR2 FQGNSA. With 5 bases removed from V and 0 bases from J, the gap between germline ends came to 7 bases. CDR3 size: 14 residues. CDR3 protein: CASSPPPTNEKLFF. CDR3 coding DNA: TGTGCCAGCAGCCCGCCGCCAACTAATGAAAAACTGTTTTTT.